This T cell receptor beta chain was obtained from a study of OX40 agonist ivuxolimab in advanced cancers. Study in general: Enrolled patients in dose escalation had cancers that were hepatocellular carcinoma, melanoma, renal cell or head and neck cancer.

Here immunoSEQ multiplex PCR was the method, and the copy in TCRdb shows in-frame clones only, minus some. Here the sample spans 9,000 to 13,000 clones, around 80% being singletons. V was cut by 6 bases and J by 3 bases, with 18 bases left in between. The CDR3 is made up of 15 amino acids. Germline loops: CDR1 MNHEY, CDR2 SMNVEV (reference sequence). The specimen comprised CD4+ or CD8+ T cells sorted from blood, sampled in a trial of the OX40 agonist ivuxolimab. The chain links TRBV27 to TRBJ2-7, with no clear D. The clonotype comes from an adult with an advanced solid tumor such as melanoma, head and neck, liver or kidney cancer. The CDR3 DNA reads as TGTGCCAGCAGCCCCGGCACTGCCACTTTCTACGAGCAGTACTTC. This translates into CASSPGTATFYEQYF.